These 22 T cell receptor beta chains share one sample of origin, sequenced in a study of blood T cell repertoires in COVID-19. The assay was immunoSEQ multiplex PCR, and TCRdb's table has in-frame clones only and misses some. Of about 310,000 clones listed, almost 90% are singletons. Sample: PBMCs or T cells enriched from blood (not recorded which). The source is a woman younger than 30 with acute COVID-19.

This chain connects TRBV5-6 to TRBJ2-2; a possible D gene is TRBD2 (5 bases). CDR3 length: 14 residues. Trimming took 0 bases from V and 11 from J, leaving 14 bases between them. Germline V lookup: CDR1 SGHDT, CDR2 YYEEEE. CDR3 DNA: TGTGCCAGCAGCTTGGCCCAACTAGTTGGAGAGCTGTTTTTT. This sequence encodes CASSLAQLVGELFF.

The chain combines TRBV27 with TRBJ2-3, with 7 bases matching TRBD2. V trimming: 4 bases; J trimming: 1 base; junction bases outside the gene matches: 5. From germline, CDR1 is MNHEY and CDR2 SMNVEV (reference sequence). This CDR3 contains 15 residues. This chain's CDR3 is CASSSVAGRTDTQYF. CDR3 DNA: TGTGCCAGCAGTTCCGTAGCGGGTCGCACAGATACGCAGTATTTT.

This clone was observed a handful of times. The chain joins TRBV2 to TRBJ1-1, with TRBD1 matching over 9 bases. Germline values: CDR1 SNHLY, CDR2 FYNNEI. CDR3 length: 14 amino acids. V lost 7 bases and J lost 3; bases outside the gene matches: 6. The CDR3 nucleotides are TGTGCCAGCAAAGGGACAGGGTATGACACTGAAGCTTTCTTT. Translated, it gives CASKGTGYDTEAFF.

This clone was counted once. CDR3 nucleotides: TGTGCCAGCAGTAGGTCCGCGGCCTCTGGGGCCAACGTCCTGACTTTC. This codes for CASSRSAASGANVLTF. This sequence joins TRBV6-6 and TRBJ2-6, with D unclear. This CDR3 contains 16 residues. Trimming shortened V by 5 bases and J by 0 bases, and 11 bases separated the two germline ends. Germline V gene data show CDR1 as MNHNY and CDR2 as SVGAGI (reference sequence).

This rearrangement joins TRBV10-3 to TRBJ2-7, with 7 positions matching TRBD2. This CDR3 has 13 residues. The germline CDR1 and CDR2 sequences are ENHRY and SYGVKD. Trimming took 8 bases from V and 0 from J; bases not matched to a gene: 4. The CDR3: CAIGGESSYEQYF. Here the CDR3 DNA reads TGTGCCATCGGGGGGGAAAGCTCCTACGAGCAGTACTTC.

This chain connects TRBV7-9 to TRBJ1-2; 9 nucleotides match TRBD1. The CDR3 contains 13 residues. CDR1 is SEHNR and CDR2 is FQNEAQ in the germline V gene (reference sequence). Unmatched junction bases numbered 4, after V lost 3 bases and J lost 8 bases. CDR3 DNA sequence: TGTGCCAGCAGCTTCATGGACAGGGGCGGCTACACCTTC. Amino acid sequence: CASSFMDRGGYTF.

This clone was observed a single time. The chain combines TRBV5-6 with TRBJ2-5, with 13 bases fitting TRBD2. The CDR3 spans 18 residues. V was pared by 0 bases and J by 2 bases, with 7 bases of the junction left unmatched. Looked up from germline, CDR1 is SGHDT and CDR2 is YYEEEE. CDR3 coding DNA: TGTGCCAGCAGCTTGGTACTAGCGGGAGGGCCGATACAAGAGACCCAGTACTTC. It encodes CASSLVLAGGPIQETQYF.

The rearrangement links TRBV2 to TRBJ1-4; D might be TRBD1 (6 bases). The ends were cut back, 3 bases at V and 13 bases at J, with 15 bases in the middle. This CDR3 is built from 13 residues. Per the germline V gene, CDR1 is SNHLY and CDR2 is FYNNEI. In DNA, the CDR3 is TGTGCCAGCAGTGATCAGGGAACAGGGTTACTGTTTTTT. This sequence encodes CASSDQGTGLLFF. The full variable domain, completed using reference TRBV2 and TRBJ1-4, is EPEVTQTPSHQVTQMGQEVILRCVPISNHLYFYWYRQILGQKVEFLVSFYNNEISEKSEIFDDQFSVERPDGSNFTLKIRSTKLEDSAMYFCASSDQGTGLLFFGSGTQLSVL.

The V call is TRBV6-1, the J call TRBJ2-5; D possibly corresponds to TRBD1 (5 bases). V lost 4 bases and J lost 5, with 20 bases in between. CDR1 is MNHNS, CDR2 SASEGT, per germline. CDR3 length: 16 residues. The CDR3 DNA reads as TGTGCCAGCAGTGCCCCCGAGACAGCGAGCCGGGAGACCCAGTACTTC. Translated, it gives CASSAPETASRETQYF.

Of note for this clone: One end of the junction varies from germline; a read error may be responsible. This chain links TRBV6-5 with TRBJ2-7, with 9 bases matching TRBD1. Germline V gives CDR1 MNHEY, CDR2 SVGAGI. CDR3 size: 15 residues. The DNA of the CDR3 is TGTGCCAGCAGTTACTCGGGGACAGGGTCCTCCGAGCAGTACTTC. It translates to CASSYSGTGSSEQYF.

V usage is TRBV4-2 and J usage is TRBJ2-1; 7 bases agree with TRBD2. V trimming: 0 bases; J trimming: 0 bases; junction bases outside the gene matches: 5. CDR1 and CDR2 from the germline V gene are LGHNA and YNFKEQ. CDR3 length: 17 residues. The CDR3 loop reads CASSQDQLAVSYNEQFF. CDR3 sequence (DNA): TGTGCCAGCAGCCAAGATCAGCTAGCGGTCTCCTACAATGAGCAGTTCTTC.

V gene TRBV18 combines with J gene TRBJ1-2; 9 positions agree with TRBD1. This CDR3 is 15 amino acids long. The trim removed 5 bases at V and 3 bases at J, leaving 7 bases unmatched. CDR1 and CDR2 from the germline V gene are KGHSH and LQKENI. CDR3 coding DNA: TGTGCCAGCTCAGCGGGACAGGGCAGCGACTATGGCTACACCTTC. Its protein is CASSAGQGSDYGYTF.

The chain combines TRBV28 with TRBJ1-1, with D possibly being TRBD1 (6 bases). The CDR3 loop spans 14 amino acids. The V end was cut by 3 bases, the J end by 7 bases, with 15 bases between. CDR1 and CDR2 (germline): MDHEN, SYDVKM. In DNA form, the CDR3 reads TGTGCCAGCAGTTTGGCACAGGGCGGGAGTGAAGCTTTCTTT. Translated, it gives CASSLAQGGSEAFF.

This sequence joins TRBV27 and TRBJ1-6; a possible D gene is TRBD1 (5 bases). The CDR3 has 14 residues. Germline-derived CDR1 and CDR2 are MNHEY and SMNVEV (reference sequence). Deletions cut 4 bases from V and 7 bases from J, with 11 bases between. The chain's CDR3 is CASSYQDSNSPLHF. CDR3 in DNA: TGTGCCAGCAGTTACCAAGACAGCAATTCACCCCTCCACTTT.

The V call is TRBV7-9, the J call TRBJ1-5; 8 bases are a match to TRBD1. Germline V lookup: CDR1 SEHNR, CDR2 FQNEAQ (reference sequence). The V gene end was trimmed by 5 bases and the J gene end by 7 bases; junction bases not matched to a gene: 7. The CDR3 runs to 14 residues. CDR3 coding DNA: TGTGCCAGCAGCCCGGACAGGGTTGGGCAGCCCCAGCATTTT. Translation gives CASSPDRVGQPQHF.

This chain's CDR3 is CSVGRLARYNEQFF. For the CDR3, the DNA is TGCAGCGTTGGCCGACTAGCGAGATACAATGAGCAGTTCTTC. This chain links TRBV29-1 with TRBJ2-1, with 8 bases identical to TRBD2. The CDR3 is 14 residues long. Germline-derived CDR1 and CDR2 are SQVTM and ANQGSEA. With 4 bases clipped from V and 4 bases from J, the junction kept 6 bases outside the gene matches.

V usage is TRBV11-2 and J usage is TRBJ1-3; D unclear. V lost 3 bases to trimming and J lost 0 bases, with 9 bases between them. CDR3 size: 15 residues. Per the germline V gene, CDR1 is SGHAT and CDR2 is FQNNGV. The CDR3 nucleotides read TGTGCCAGCAGCTTGAGCGACGGCTCTGGAAACACCATATATTTT. It is translated as CASSLSDGSGNTIYF. The entire variable domain, with the rest obtained from reference TRBV11-2 and TRBJ1-3, is as follows: EAGVAQSPRYKIIEKRQSVAFWCNPISGHATLYWYQQILGQGPKLLIQFQNNGVVDDSQLPKDRFSAERLKGVDSTLKIQPAKLEDSAVYLCASSLSDGSGNTIYFGEGSWLTVV.

This sequence joins TRBV12-3 or TRBV12-4 and TRBJ2-2; no clear D gene. The CDR3 has 11 residues. Trimming pared 6 bases from V and 10 bases from J, leaving 9 bases between. The CDR3 loop reads CASSRYKELFF. Here the CDR3 DNA reads TGTGCCAGCAGCCGTTACAAGGAGCTGTTTTTT.

This clone was detected once. The V gene is TRBV10-3, the J gene TRBJ2-7; TRBD2 agrees at 11 bases. Germline V CDR1 and CDR2: ENHRY, SYGVKD. This CDR3 has 15 residues. The J segment lost 7 bases and the V segment lost 7 bases, leaving 12 bases of the junction unmatched. The CDR3 coding sequence is TGTGCCATCAACAACGGACTAGCGGGTACGGGGGAGCAGTACTTC. Its translation is CAINNGLAGTGEQYF.

V usage is TRBV21-1 and J usage is TRBJ1-6. TRBV21-1 is a pseudogene. The CDR3 length is 15 residues. Written as DNA, the CDR3 is TGTGCCAGCAGCCCCATGGAGGTGTGTAATTCACCCCTCCACTTT. Its translation is CASSPMEVCNSPLHF.

This chain uses TRBV7-3 with TRBJ2-1; 7 bases are a match to TRBD1. Germline CDR1 is SGHTA and CDR2 is FQGTGA. V trimming: 3 bases; J trimming: 8 bases; junction bases outside the gene matches: 7. This CDR3 spans 14 amino acids. CDR3 coding DNA: TGTGCCAGCAGCTTCCGACAGGGTTGGGATGAGCAGTTCTTC. Its protein product is CASSFRQGWDEQFF.

This clone has a handful of counts. The rearrangement links TRBV27 to TRBJ1-2; 9 bases fit TRBD1. The germline CDR1 and CDR2 sequences are MNHEY and SMNVEV (reference sequence). V trimming: 4 bases; J trimming: 6 bases; junction bases outside the gene matches: 6. The CDR3 is made up of 14 amino acids. The CDR3 DNA reads as TGTGCCAGCAGTTCGTCCGGGACAGGGAATGGCTACACCTTC. Its protein product is CASSSSGTGNGYTF.